Below are 23 T cell receptor beta chains sequenced from a single sample in a study of T cell repertoires in cytomegalovirus infection. TCRdb analysed the reads with MiXCR anew, one entry per CDR3 protein. The sample has about 360,000 distinct CDR3 sequences; 15% to 20% are singletons. Sequencing was carried out using PBMCs. These receptors came from a human donor in good health (CMV status not recorded). Some clones in this sample may be carry-over from other donors' samples.

CDR3 loop: CSAREEGKRDYTF. The CDR3 coding sequence is TGCAGTGCTAGAGAAGAAGGAAAGAGGGACTACACCTTC. This chain connects TRBV20-1 to TRBJ1-2; D is unclear. The CDR3 has 13 residues. The germline V and J ends were trimmed by 0 bases and 10 bases, with 15 bases remaining between them. CDR1 and CDR2 from the germline V gene are DFQATT and SNEGSKA (reference sequence).

The V gene is TRBV29-1, the J gene TRBJ2-7; D is uncertain. CDR1 is SQVTM, CDR2 ANQGSEA, per germline. Between the trimmed V and J ends, which lost 3 bases and 0 bases, there was a span of 3 bases. The CDR3 runs 11 residues. The CDR3 sequence: CSVENSYEQYF. CDR3 nucleotides: TGCAGCGTTGAGAACTCCTACGAGCAGTACTTC.

V and J are TRBV7-9 and TRBJ2-7, with D tentatively TRBD1 (5 bases). The CDR3 has 15 residues. V shed 1 base and J shed 1 base, with 11 bases lying between them. CDR1 is SEHNR, CDR2 FQNEAQ, per germline (reference sequence). CDR3 sequence reads: CASSLEGFGSYEQYF. The CDR3 DNA is TGTGCCAGCAGCTTAGAGGGGTTTGGGTCCTACGAGCAGTACTTC.

The chain uses TRBV10-3 and TRBJ1-5; no clear D gene. Trimming took 10 bases from V and 1 from J, leaving 11 bases between them. The CDR3 contains 13 residues. Per germline, CDR1 ENHRY and CDR2 SYGVKD. CDR3: CATGPKSNQPQHF. CDR3 DNA: TGTGCCACCGGCCCGAAAAGCAATCAGCCCCAGCATTTT.

V gene TRBV15 combines with J gene TRBJ1-5; D is unresolved. Between the trimmed V and J ends, which lost 1 base and 2 bases, there was a span of 6 bases. CDR3 length equals 14 residues. The germline V gene encodes CDR1 LNHNV and CDR2 YYDKDF (reference sequence). DNA for the CDR3: TGTGCCACCAGCAGAGGCCGGGGCAATCAGCCCCAGCATTTT. Translated: CATSRGRGNQPQHF.

In its sample, this clonotype was seen a few times. The chain employs TRBV2 and TRBJ2-2; 7 positions agree with TRBD1. V lost 7 bases and J lost 3; bases outside the gene matches: 5. The CDR3 totals 14 residues. Germline values: CDR1 SNHLY, CDR2 FYNNEI. This CDR3 is CASIRDSHTGELFF. CDR3 bases: TGTGCCAGCATCCGGGACAGTCACACCGGGGAGCTGTTTTTT.

The chain uses TRBV28 and TRBJ2-3, with D possibly being TRBD1 or TRBD2 (5 bases each). The V end lost 5 bases, the J end lost 6 bases, and 18 bases lay between the germline ends. The CDR3 sequence is 15 residues long. CDR1 and CDR2 from the germline V gene are MDHEN and SYDVKM. The CDR3 spells CASSLGLTGTDTQYF. CDR3 bases: TGTGCCAGCAGTCTCGGACTCACAGGTACGGATACGCAGTATTTT.

This clonotype was seen more than once but under ten times. The chain combines TRBV12-3 or TRBV12-4 with TRBJ2-7; 7 positions agree with TRBD2. J was trimmed by 2 bases and V by 2 bases; bases with no gene match: 6. This CDR3 is built from 15 residues. CDR3 in amino acids: CASSLSGDGPYEQYF. Written as DNA, the CDR3 is TGTGCCAGCAGTTTAAGCGGGGACGGCCCCTACGAGCAGTACTTC.

This clonotype has ten or more counts. This chain links TRBV7-2 with TRBJ2-3, with 7 bases lining up with TRBD2. CDR3 length equals 15 residues. Germline lookup yields CDR1 SGHTA and CDR2 FQGNSA. The V gene end was trimmed by 7 bases and the J gene end by 0 bases; junction bases not matched to a gene: 7. CDR3 residues: CASTRGVASTDTQYF. CDR3 DNA sequence: TGTGCCAGCACTCGGGGGGTCGCTAGCACAGATACGCAGTATTTT.

V usage is TRBV7-2 and J usage is TRBJ2-7, with 8 bases that match TRBD2. The trim removed 8 bases at V and 4 bases at J, leaving 4 bases unmatched. Germline V gene sequence: CDR1 SGHTA, CDR2 FQGNSA. The CDR3 runs to 12 residues. Here the CDR3 reads CASAAGEYEQYF. Written as DNA, the CDR3 is TGTGCCAGCGCAGCGGGGGAATACGAGCAGTACTTC.

There are many counts of this clonotype. V usage is TRBV2 and J usage is TRBJ2-1; no clear D gene. Germline V gives CDR1 SNHLY, CDR2 FYNNEI. The V and J ends lost 11 bases and 6 bases respectively, with 11 bases between them. The CDR3 totals 11 residues. CDR3 protein: CAVKGRNEQFF. DNA for the CDR3: TGTGCCGTAAAAGGGCGCAATGAGCAGTTCTTC.

The J gene is TRBJ1-6, the V gene TRBV20-1; no firm D call. Trimming removed 3 bases from V and 6 bases from J, with 9 bases in between. In germline, CDR1 is DFQATT, CDR2 SNEGSKA (reference sequence). The CDR3 totals 13 residues. The CDR3 region is CSASPQVNSPLHF. In DNA, the CDR3 is TGCAGTGCTAGTCCGCAGGTTAATTCACCCCTCCACTTT.

This clonotype was detected many times. V is TRBV7-2 and J is TRBJ1-3; D remains unclear. Germline-derived CDR1 and CDR2 are SGHTA and FQGNSA. This CDR3 region has 16 residues. Trimming took off 3 bases at V and 0 bases at J, with 12 bases between the two ends. DNA for the CDR3: TGTGCCAGCAGCTTGCTTCCATCACACTCTGGAAACACCATATATTTT. Protein product: CASSLLPSHSGNTIYF.

The sample holds many counts of this clonotype. In nucleotides, the CDR3 is TGTGCCAGCAGCCTACTATTGACCGATACGCAGTATTTT. It specifies CASSLLLTDTQYF. J is TRBJ2-3 and V is TRBV7-8; the D is unclear. The CDR3 runs 13 residues. V gave up 5 bases and J gave up 6 bases, with 12 bases separating them. The germline CDR1 and CDR2 sequences are SGHVS and FQNEAQ.

This clonotype came up a few times. The chain couples TRBV4-3 to TRBJ1-3; D possibly corresponds to TRBD1 (5 bases). The CDR3 has 18 amino acids. V was clipped by 0 bases and J by 0 bases, with 15 bases between them. CDR1 LGHNA and CDR2 YSLEER come from the germline V gene. The CDR3 spells CASSQDPRGTSSGNTIYF. The CDR3, as DNA: TGCGCCAGCAGCCAAGATCCGAGGGGAACCAGCTCTGGAAACACCATATATTTT.

Details on this clonotype: A much larger clone lies one base from this, so it may be a read error. The gene calls are TRBV7-2 and TRBJ2-1; 8 nucleotides line up with TRBD2. The germline V gene has CDR1 SGHTA and CDR2 FQGNSA. This CDR3 has 16 amino acids. CDR3 region: CAGSPGGLAGTNEQFF. The CDR3 DNA reads TGTGCCGGCAGCCCGGGGGGGTTAGCGGGGACCAATGAGCAGTTCTTC. The full variable domain, in which reference TRBV7-2 and TRBJ2-1 provide the parts outside the CDR3, is GAGVSQSPSNKVTEKGKDVELRCDPISGHTALYWYRQSLGQGLEFLIYFQGNSAPDKSGLPSDRFSAERTGGSVSTLTIQRTQQEDSAVYLCAGSPGGLAGTNEQFFGPGTRLTVL.

The V call is TRBV28, the J call TRBJ2-5, with TRBD2 matching over 9 bases. Germline CDR1 reads MDHEN; CDR2 reads SYDVKM. The CDR3 is 16 residues long. With 4 bases clipped from V and 2 bases from J, the junction kept 8 bases outside the gene matches. The DNA for the CDR3 is TGTGCCAGCAGTTCCCCGTGGCGGGGGGGTCAAGAGACCCAGTACTTC. Its protein is CASSSPWRGGQETQYF.

The chain employs TRBV5-5 and TRBJ1-1, with D uncertain. From germline, CDR1 is SGHKS and CDR2 YYEKEE (reference sequence). Deletions cut 4 bases from V and 0 bases from J, with 19 bases between. The CDR3 totals 17 residues. The CDR3 coding sequence is TGTGCCAGCAGCCACAGCCAGCGGGTTCTAATGAACACTGAAGCTTTCTTT. Translated: CASSHSQRVLMNTEAFF.

Details on this clonotype: Compared with germline, one end of the junction differs, possibly owing to a read error. The chain combines TRBV6-2 or TRBV6-3 with TRBJ2-7, with D uncertain. Germline CDR1 and CDR2: MNHEY and SVGEGT. The CDR3 is made up of 12 amino acids. The CDR3 coding sequence is TGTGCCAGCAGCCGGTCCGGCTACGTGCAGTACTTC. This encodes CASSRSGYVQYF.

Concerning this clonotype: Just one base apart from a much larger clone, this may be a read error. The V and J genes are TRBV7-4 and TRBJ2-7; D is undetermined. The CDR3 extends over 15 amino acids. CDR1 SGHVT and CDR2 SQSDAQ come from the germline V gene. V lost 4 bases, J lost 3 bases, and 16 bases lay in between. The CDR3 region has the DNA TGTGCCAGCAGCTCCTCGACGCTAGGCAGCTACGAGCAGTACTTC. Its protein is CASSSSTLGSYEQYF. Filled out from reference TRBV7-4 and TRBJ2-7, the complete variable domain reads GAGVSQSPRYKVAKRGRDVALRCDSISGHVTLYWYRQTLGQGSEVLTYSQSDAQRDKSGRPSGRFSAERPERSVSTLKIQRTEQGDSAVYLCASSSSTLGSYEQYFGPGTRLTVT.

The chain has TRBV19 and TRBJ2-3; D tentatively reads TRBD1 or TRBD2 (5 bases each). This CDR3 region has 14 residues. The germline CDR1 and CDR2 sequences are LNHDA and SQIVND (reference sequence). V shed 6 bases and J shed 4 bases, with 14 bases lying between them. CDR3 residues: CASRSREISDTQYF. In nucleotides, the CDR3 is TGTGCCAGTAGGTCCAGGGAGATTTCAGATACGCAGTATTTT.

This clonotype occurred many times. The DNA for the CDR3 is TGTGCCACCCAAGGTAGCGGGGGGGGGCATGAGCAGTTCTTC. Its translation is CATQGSGGGHEQFF. The V and J genes are TRBV7-2 and TRBJ2-1, with TRBD2 matching 11 bases. This CDR3 comprises 14 residues. Germline CDR1 and CDR2: SGHTA and FQGNSA. With 10 bases clipped from V and 8 bases from J, the junction kept 10 bases outside the gene matches.

In its sample, this clonotype was seen many times. This chain uses TRBV7-6 with TRBJ2-3; the match to TRBD2 covers 7 bases. The CDR3 length is 16 residues. Per the germline V gene, CDR1 is SGHVS and CDR2 is FNYEAQ. Losses at the gene ends were 4 bases for V and 3 bases for J; bases not matched to a gene: 10. The CDR3 bases are TGTGCCAGCAGCTCTTTGTGGGGGGGTAGGACAGATACGCAGTATTTT. Amino acids: CASSSLWGGRTDTQYF. Based on the CDR3 plus reference TRBV7-6 and TRBJ2-3, the full variable domain is GAGVSQSPRYKVTKRGQDVALRCDPISGHVSLYWYRQALGQGPEFLTYFNYEAQQDKSGLPNDRFSAERPEGSISTLTIQRTEQRDSAMYRCASSSLWGGRTDTQYFGPGTRLTVL.